The TCR beta chain described here comes from a study of blood T cell repertoires in COVID-19. Cohorts were assigned according to the clinical history that participants reported. Recovered participants had two consecutive negative NP/OP PCR tests, healthcare professional clearance, or symptom resolution. The CDR3 consists of 17 residues. Trimming pared 1 base from V and 1 base from J, leaving 15 bases between. Germline values: CDR1 MGHRA, CDR2 YSYEKL. Assay: immunoSEQ multiplex PCR; the TCRdb copy retains only in-frame clones and omits some. Of roughly 160,000 clones detected, 80% appear once; the ten largest clones hold less than 4%.

This clonotype was sampled from a woman aged 55-75 years who had recovered from COVID-19. The sequenced sample consisted of PBMCs or T cells enriched from blood (not recorded which). The V gene is TRBV4-1, the J gene TRBJ2-3, with D tentatively TRBD1 (6 bases). CDR3 bases: TGCGCCAGCAGCCAAGTTAGTGGACAGCAACGCACAGATACGCAGTATTTT. This gives the protein CASSQVSGQQRTDTQYF.